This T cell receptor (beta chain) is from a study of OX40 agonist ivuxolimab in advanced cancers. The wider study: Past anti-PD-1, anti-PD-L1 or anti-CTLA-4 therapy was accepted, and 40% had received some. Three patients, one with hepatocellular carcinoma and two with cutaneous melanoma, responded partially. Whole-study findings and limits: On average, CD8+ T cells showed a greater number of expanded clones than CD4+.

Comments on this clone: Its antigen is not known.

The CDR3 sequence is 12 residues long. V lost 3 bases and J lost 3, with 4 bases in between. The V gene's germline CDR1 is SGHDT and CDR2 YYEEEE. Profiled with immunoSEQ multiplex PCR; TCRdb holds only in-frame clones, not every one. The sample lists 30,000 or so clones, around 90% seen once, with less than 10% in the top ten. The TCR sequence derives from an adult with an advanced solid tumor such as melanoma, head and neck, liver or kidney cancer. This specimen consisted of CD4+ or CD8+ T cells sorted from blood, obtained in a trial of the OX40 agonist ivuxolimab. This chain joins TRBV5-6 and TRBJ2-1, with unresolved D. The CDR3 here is CASSSNYNEQFF. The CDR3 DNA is TGTGCCAGCAGCTCGAACTACAATGAGCAGTTCTTC.